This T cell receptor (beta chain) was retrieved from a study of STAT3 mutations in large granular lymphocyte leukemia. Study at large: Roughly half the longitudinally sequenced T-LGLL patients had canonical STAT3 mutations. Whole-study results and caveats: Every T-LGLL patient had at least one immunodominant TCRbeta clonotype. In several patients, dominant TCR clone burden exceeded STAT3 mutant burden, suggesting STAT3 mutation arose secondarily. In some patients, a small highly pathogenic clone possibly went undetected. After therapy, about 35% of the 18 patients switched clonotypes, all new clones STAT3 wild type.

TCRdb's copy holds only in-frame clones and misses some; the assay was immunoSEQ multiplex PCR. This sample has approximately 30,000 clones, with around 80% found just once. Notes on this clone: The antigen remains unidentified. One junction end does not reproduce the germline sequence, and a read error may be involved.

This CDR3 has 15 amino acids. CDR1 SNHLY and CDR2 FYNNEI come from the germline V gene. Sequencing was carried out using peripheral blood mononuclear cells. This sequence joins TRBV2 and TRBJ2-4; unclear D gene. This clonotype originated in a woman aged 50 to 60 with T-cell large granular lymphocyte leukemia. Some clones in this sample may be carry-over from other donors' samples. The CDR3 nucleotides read TGTGCCAGCAGGGAAGCTTCTCATGCTACGCACATTCAGTACTTC. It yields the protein CASREASHATHIQYF.